The 24 T cell receptor beta chains below were found in one sample sequenced in a study of post-analysis software for immune sequencing data. Broader study findings: Higher frequency in patients than in controls was seen for roughly five TRBV segments, with TRBV5-6, TRBV5-1 and TRBV20-1 among them.

Tagging with unique molecular identifiers was a feature of the TCR beta cDNA libraries. TCRdb reprocessed the PCR reads via MiXCR and lists one record per CDR3 protein. The sample lists about 820,000 distinct CDR3 sequences; approximately 53% were seen once. These receptors' antigens are unknown. Sample: blood. Source of these receptors: a girl aged 5-17 years with multiple sclerosis.

The chain is built from TRBV15 and TRBJ2-3, with a tentative D call TRBD2 (5 bases). Trimming left V 1 base short and J 6 bases short, with 20 bases between. The CDR3 is 17 amino acids. Germline CDR1 and CDR2: LNHNV and YYDKDF (reference sequence). The DNA for the CDR3 is TGTGCCACCAGCAGAGTACTAGTTCCCAACCGTGCGGATACGCAGTATTTT. It encodes CATSRVLVPNRADTQYF.

Notes on this clonotype: The junction does not match germline at one end; this may be a read error. The genes are TRBV15 and TRBJ2-6, with D perhaps TRBD1 (5 bases). The CDR3 covers 16 residues. Germline values: CDR1 LNHNV, CDR2 YYDKDF (reference sequence). The CDR3 is CATSRSGVSGANVRTF. The DNA of the CDR3 is TGTGCCACCAGCAGATCAGGAGTCTCTGGGGCCAACGTCCGGACTTTC.

The table lists this clonotype with a few counts. This chain links TRBV20-1 with TRBJ2-5; D unclear. TRBJ2-7 matches the DNA end more closely, so the J call is doubtful. CDR3 size: 11 residues. Germline-derived CDR1 and CDR2 are DFQATT and SNEGSKA (reference sequence). CDR3 nucleotides: TGCAGTGCTAGTGGGGTCTACGAGCAGTACTTC. The encoded protein is CSASGVYEQYF.

This clonotype has a single count. This chain connects TRBV29-1 to TRBJ2-1, with TRBD2 identical over 14 bases. Trimming took 5 bases from V and 7 from J; bases not matched to a gene: 13. This CDR3 region has 17 residues. Germline V lookup: CDR1 SQVTM, CDR2 ANQGSEA. In DNA, the CDR3 is TGCAGCGTTAAGCATGGGACTAGCGGGAGTTTATTGAATGAGCAGTTCTTC. Protein sequence: CSVKHGTSGSLLNEQFF.

The CDR3, as DNA: TGTGCCAGCAGGTCCTTGGGGGGGGGCTACAATGAGCAGTTCTTC. Its translation: CASRSLGGGYNEQFF. The chain combines TRBV2 with TRBJ2-1; 7 nucleotides line up with TRBD2. CDR1 SNHLY and CDR2 FYNNEI come from the germline V gene. This CDR3 has 15 residues. V was clipped by 6 bases and J by 3 bases; unmatched bases: 8.

The rearrangement links TRBV29-1 to TRBJ1-2; maybe TRBD1 (6 bases). Germline lookup yields CDR1 SQVTM and CDR2 ANQGSEA. V was cut by 2 bases and J by 2 bases, with 18 bases left in between. CDR3 length equals 16 residues. CDR3 region: CSVESVPRDTNYGYTF. For the CDR3, the DNA is TGCAGCGTTGAATCTGTTCCCCGGGACACAAACTATGGCTACACCTTC. Full variable domain (rest looked up from reference TRBV29-1 and TRBJ1-2): SAVISQKPSRDICQRGTSLTIQCQVDSQVTMMFWYRQQPGQSLTLIATANQGSEATYESGFVIDKFPISRPNLTFSTLTVSNMSPEDSSIYLCSVESVPRDTNYGYTFGSGTRLTVV.

V and J are TRBV20-1 and TRBJ2-5; possibly TRBD2 for D (6 bases). Germline V gives CDR1 DFQATT, CDR2 SNEGSKA (reference sequence). V was clipped by 0 bases and J by 5 bases, with 13 bases between them. The CDR3 has 14 amino acids. CDR3 bases: TGCAGTGCTAGAGATGTAGCTGCGGGGGAGACCCAGTACTTC. Its translation: CSARDVAAGETQYF.

The chain carries TRBV12-3 or TRBV12-4 and TRBJ2-6; D gene ambiguous. V was clipped by 6 bases and J by 0 bases, with 6 bases between them. CDR3 size: 14 residues. CDR3: CASRKDSGANVLTF. CDR3 sequence (DNA): TGTGCCAGCAGGAAGGACTCTGGGGCCAACGTCCTGACTTTC.

The genes are TRBV28 and TRBJ2-5, with 7 positions matching TRBD1. The CDR3 runs 12 residues. V dropped 6 bases and J dropped 11; count of bases not matched to a gene: 9. The germline gives CDR1 MDHEN, CDR2 SYDVKM. The CDR3 reads CASRAGQELQYF. The DNA for the CDR3 is TGTGCCAGCAGGGCCGGACAGGAACTGCAGTACTTC.

This clonotype was counted only a few times. The chain employs TRBV12-3 or TRBV12-4 and TRBJ2-7, with D maybe TRBD2 (6 bases). There are 14 residues in the CDR3. Trimming removed 3 bases at V and 9 bases at J, with 18 bases between. The CDR3 here is CASSFPVAGRGQYF. The CDR3 nucleotides are TGTGCCAGCAGTTTTCCGGTTGCGGGAAGGGGGCAGTACTTC.

The chain has TRBV14 and TRBJ2-7; 9 bases line up with TRBD1. Germline V CDR1 and CDR2: SGHDN, FVKESK. The J segment lost 4 bases and the V segment lost 9 bases, leaving 10 bases of the junction unmatched. This CDR3 spans 14 amino acids. CDR3 sequence (DNA): TGTGCCAGTGGACCCGGGACAGGGTGGTACGAGCAGTACTTC. It is translated as CASGPGTGWYEQYF.

The J gene is TRBJ2-7, the V gene TRBV2; tentative D call: TRBD1 (5 bases). From germline, CDR1 is SNHLY and CDR2 FYNNEI. The CDR3 runs 13 residues. V was trimmed by 6 bases and J by 1 base, leaving 10 bases between them. The CDR3 nucleotides are TGTGCCAGCAGACAGGACACTTCCTACGAGCAGTACTTC. Amino acid sequence: CASRQDTSYEQYF.

The chain combines TRBV7-9 with TRBJ2-5; D is ambiguous. The CDR3 consists of 14 residues. CDR1 is SEHNR, CDR2 FQNEAQ, per germline (reference sequence). The V and J ends lost 4 bases and 13 bases respectively, with 22 bases between them. In DNA, the CDR3 is TGTGCCAGCAGCTATGATGTACAACGGGCCCTCCCGTACTTC. Protein product: CASSYDVQRALPYF.

The chain uses TRBV5-1 and TRBJ2-5; 8 bases match TRBD1. The CDR3 runs 14 residues. Germline V gives CDR1 SGHRS, CDR2 YFSETQ. Losses at the gene ends were 4 bases for V and 3 bases for J; bases not matched to a gene: 5. The CDR3 coding sequence is TGCGCCAGCAGCCCAGGGACAGGCGAAGAGACCCAGTACTTC. This sequence encodes CASSPGTGEETQYF.

This chain links TRBV29-1 with TRBJ1-1; TRBD1 agrees at 8 bases. Germline trimming cut 6 bases from V and 0 bases from J; bases unmatched to any gene: 9. Germline CDR1 SQVTM, CDR2 ANQGSEA. The CDR3 runs 15 residues. The CDR3 spells CSVYTGGSMNTEAFF. DNA of the CDR3: TGCAGCGTATATACAGGGGGATCGATGAACACTGAAGCTTTCTTT. Variable domain in full (rest from reference TRBV29-1 and TRBJ1-1): SAVISQKPSRDICQRGTSLTIQCQVDSQVTMMFWYRQQPGQSLTLIATANQGSEATYESGFVIDKFPISRPNLTFSTLTVSNMSPEDSSIYLCSVYTGGSMNTEAFFGQGTRLTVV.

This clonotype was found a few times. This chain connects TRBV6-1 to TRBJ2-1, with 7 bases aligning to TRBD1. J was trimmed by 2 bases and V by 7 bases; bases with no gene match: 17. The CDR3 is 18 residues long. Germline V lookup: CDR1 MNHNS, CDR2 SASEGT. CDR3 bases: TGTGCCAGCACCCGGACAGGATCATCCTATGTGACCTACAATGAGCAGTTCTTC. The encoded protein is CASTRTGSSYVTYNEQFF.

V and J are TRBV11-1 and TRBJ1-2; D is possibly TRBD1 (5 bases). The germline V and J ends were trimmed by 5 bases and 3 bases, with 13 bases remaining between them. Germline V CDR1 and CDR2: SGHAT, FQDESV (reference sequence). The CDR3 covers 14 residues. The CDR3 reads CASSLSGTDYGYTF. DNA of the CDR3: TGTGCCAGCAGCCTATCCGGGACGGACTATGGCTACACCTTC.

The V gene is TRBV10-3, the J gene TRBJ1-4; TRBD1 matches at 8 bases. This CDR3 is 14 amino acids long. After removal of 6 bases from V and 4 bases from J, the junction contained 4 bases not matched to a gene. Germline assignment: CDR1 ENHRY and CDR2 SYGVKD. The CDR3 spells CAIRGTGDNEKLFF. DNA for the CDR3: TGTGCCATCAGGGGGACAGGTGATAATGAAAAACTGTTTTTT.

This clonotype turned up a few times. V gene TRBV7-2 combines with J gene TRBJ1-1, with a weak D call TRBD1 (6 bases). This CDR3 is 14 amino acids long. V was shortened by 2 bases and J by 6 bases, with 13 bases between the two germline ends. The V gene's germline CDR1 is SGHTA and CDR2 FQGNSA. CDR3 loop: CASSLKGGIPEAFF. The CDR3 nucleotides read TGTGCCAGCAGCTTAAAAGGGGGAATCCCTGAAGCTTTCTTT.

The gene calls are TRBV9 and TRBJ2-1, with 11 bases fitting TRBD1. The CDR3 is 15 residues long. Per the germline V gene, CDR1 is SGDLS and CDR2 is YYNGEE. The trim removed 6 bases at V and 8 bases at J, leaving 10 bases unmatched. CDR3 sequence (DNA): TGTGCCAGCAACCTCGGGGGACAGGGGGTTGATGAGCAGTTCTTC. Encoded protein: CASNLGGQGVDEQFF.

The rearrangement uses TRBV20-1 and TRBJ2-7; 9 bases are a match to TRBD1. V was clipped by 6 bases and J by 3 bases; unmatched bases: 3. Germline V gene data show CDR1 as DFQATT and CDR2 as SNEGSKA (reference sequence). The CDR3 runs 12 residues. In DNA, the CDR3 is TGCAGTGCCCCGGGACAGGGCTACGAGCAGTACTTC. Its protein is CSAPGQGYEQYF.

The V gene is TRBV29-1, the J gene TRBJ2-6; D remains ambiguous. Germline lookup yields CDR1 SQVTM and CDR2 ANQGSEA. The CDR3 loop spans 14 amino acids. Trimming cost V 4 bases and J 0 bases, with 7 bases left between them. The CDR3 DNA follows: TGCAGCGTTGGAGTGGCCTCTGGGGCCAACGTCCTGACTTTC. Translated, it gives CSVGVASGANVLTF.

The V gene is TRBV29-1, the J gene TRBJ2-7, with TRBD2 identical over 7 bases. In germline, CDR1 is SQVTM, CDR2 ANQGSEA. V gave up 5 bases and J gave up 2 bases; unmatched junction bases: 3. CDR3 length equals 12 residues. The CDR3 loop is CSVSGETYEQYF. CDR3 DNA sequence: TGCAGCGTTAGCGGGGAGACCTACGAGCAGTACTTC.

CDR3 DNA sequence: TGCGCCAGCAGCCCGGGGGGGAGCGGGCTATCAGAAGTCCACGAGCAGTACTTC. It codes for CASSPGGSGLSEVHEQYF. The chain uses TRBV5-1 and TRBJ2-7, with TRBD2 matching over 8 bases. The V gene's germline CDR1 is SGHRS and CDR2 YFSETQ. This CDR3 is built from 18 residues. V lost 4 bases and J lost 5; bases outside the gene matches: 20.